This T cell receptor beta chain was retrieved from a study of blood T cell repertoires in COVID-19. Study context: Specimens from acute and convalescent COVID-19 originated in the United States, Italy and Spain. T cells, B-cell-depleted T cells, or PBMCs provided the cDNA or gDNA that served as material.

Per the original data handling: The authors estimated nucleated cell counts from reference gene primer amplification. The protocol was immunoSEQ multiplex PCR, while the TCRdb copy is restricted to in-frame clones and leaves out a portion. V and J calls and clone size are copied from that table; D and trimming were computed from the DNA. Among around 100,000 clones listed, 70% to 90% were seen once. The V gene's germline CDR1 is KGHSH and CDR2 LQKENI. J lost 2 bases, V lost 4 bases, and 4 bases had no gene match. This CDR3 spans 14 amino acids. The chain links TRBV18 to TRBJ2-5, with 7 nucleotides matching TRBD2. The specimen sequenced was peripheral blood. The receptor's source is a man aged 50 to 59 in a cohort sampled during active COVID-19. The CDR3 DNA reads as TGTGCCAGCTCACAGGATAGCGGGCAAGAGACCCAGTACTTC. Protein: CASSQDSGQETQYF.